One sample yielded the 29 T cell receptor beta chains listed below, sequenced in a study of identical twins. Each CDR3 protein gets one entry after TCRdb re-called the 5' RACE reads with MiXCR. Of around 690,000 distinct CDR3 sequences in the sample, approximately 21% were seen once. The same data also contributed to another study, on T cells expressing NK-cell markers.

The sample was PBMCs. The receptors here all came from a woman under 30 in good health.

This rearrangement joins TRBV12-3 or TRBV12-4 to TRBJ1-2; D is possibly TRBD1 (5 bases). The V gene lost 4 bases and the J gene lost 8 bases, with 23 bases spanning the gap. The CDR3 length is 16 residues. This CDR3 reads CASSSRDEEGFGGYTF. As DNA, the CDR3 is TGTGCCAGCAGTTCCCGGGACGAGGAGGGTTTTGGGGGCTACACCTTC.

The rearrangement links TRBV27 to TRBJ2-5, with 7 nucleotides matching TRBD2. Trimming took 5 bases from V and 5 from J; bases not matched to a gene: 11. CDR1 is MNHEY and CDR2 is SMNVEV in the germline V gene (reference sequence). The CDR3 is made up of 15 amino acids. CDR3 in DNA: TGTGCCAGCAGTCCTACAGCGGGAACTGGGGAGACCCAGTACTTC. This translates into CASSPTAGTGETQYF.

This clonotype occurred a few times. V gene TRBV7-2 combines with J gene TRBJ2-1, with 7 bases lining up with TRBD1. Germline CDR1 reads SGHTA; CDR2 reads FQGNSA. V was clipped by 1 base and J by 6 bases; unmatched bases: 9. CDR3 size: 16 residues. CDR3 in amino acids: CASSLELVGGTNEQFF. The CDR3 nucleotides are TGTGCCAGCAGCTTAGAATTGGTAGGGGGCACCAATGAGCAGTTCTTC.

The V gene is TRBV20-1, the J gene TRBJ1-1; TRBD1 matches 7 bases. V dropped 0 bases and J dropped 10; count of bases not matched to a gene: 8. The CDR3 covers 13 residues. Germline-derived CDR1 and CDR2 are DFQATT and SNEGSKA (reference sequence). The CDR3: CSARDLGNRGAFF. The CDR3, as DNA: TGCAGTGCTAGAGATCTCGGCAACAGGGGAGCTTTCTTT.

This clonotype has a handful of counts. This sequence joins TRBV20-1 and TRBJ2-1; D ambiguous. V lost 1 base and J lost 9, with 16 bases in between. The length of the CDR3 is 14 residues. CDR1 DFQATT and CDR2 SNEGSKA come from the germline V gene (reference sequence). Here the CDR3 DNA reads TGCAGTGCTAGAGTCGGCCCCAGAACCACTGAGCAGTTCTTC. This sequence encodes CSARVGPRTTEQFF.

CDR3 loop: CSARKRTARTDTQYF. CDR3 nucleotides: TGCAGTGCTAGAAAACGGACAGCACGCACAGATACGCAGTATTTT. The genes are TRBV20-1 and TRBJ2-3, with D possibly being TRBD1 (6 bases). The CDR3 is 15 amino acids. Trimming stripped 2 bases from V and 1 base from J, with 13 bases between. Germline lookup yields CDR1 DFQATT and CDR2 SNEGSKA (reference sequence).

This clonotype showed up just a few times. The chain joins TRBV6-5 to TRBJ2-7; TRBD1 matches 10 bases. Trimming at V came to 2 bases and at J to 5 bases, leaving 12 bases not matched to a gene. Germline V CDR1 and CDR2: MNHEY, SVGAGI. This CDR3 comprises 17 residues. CDR3 sequence reads: CASSYAEPGQGTDEQYF. CDR3 coding DNA: TGTGCCAGCAGTTACGCCGAACCGGGACAGGGGACAGACGAGCAGTACTTC.

The chain links TRBV12-3 or TRBV12-4 to TRBJ2-1, with 9 nucleotides matching TRBD2. The CDR3 sequence is 13 residues long. V trimming: 9 bases; J trimming: 3 bases; junction bases outside the gene matches: 3. The CDR3 loop is CASLAGHYNEQFF. CDR3 bases: TGTGCCAGTCTAGCGGGACACTACAATGAGCAGTTCTTC.

This rearrangement joins TRBV4-1 to TRBJ2-7; 9 bases map to TRBD1. Germline values: CDR1 MGHRA, CDR2 YSYEKL. V shed 3 bases, J shed 6 bases, and the junction held 9 bases outside the gene matches. This CDR3 region has 15 residues. CDR3 nucleotide sequence: TGCGCCAGCAGCCAGCCGGGACAGGGTAACCGCGAGCAGTACTTC. Its translation is CASSQPGQGNREQYF.

The chain links TRBV5-1 to TRBJ2-2; D gene uncertain. With 2 bases removed from V and 7 bases from J, the gap between germline ends came to 24 bases. The CDR3 length is 18 residues. Per the germline V gene, CDR1 is SGHRS and CDR2 is YFSETQ. CDR3 nucleotide sequence: TGCGCCAGCAGCTTACGGGCGTTGGATGAGGTTATGAGCGGGGAGCTGTTTTTT. Translating it yields CASSLRALDEVMSGELFF.

Comment on this clonotype: A much larger clone differs from this one at a single base, so this may be a read error. The V gene is TRBV20-1, the J gene TRBJ1-1; D remains unclear. The CDR3 covers 12 residues. Germline V gene data show CDR1 as DFQATT and CDR2 as SNEGSKA (reference sequence). CDR3 amino acids: CNAWKGNTEAFF. Here the CDR3 DNA reads TGCAATGCTTGGAAGGGGAACACTGAAGCTTTCTTT.

This rearrangement joins TRBV20-1 to TRBJ2-7; 7 bases align to TRBD2. This CDR3 spans 14 amino acids. The V segment lost 6 bases and the J segment 6 bases; nucleotides outside the gene matches: 14. Germline CDR1 and CDR2: DFQATT and SNEGSKA (reference sequence). CDR3 sequence reads: CSATPNGGIIEQYF. The CDR3 DNA is TGCAGTGCAACCCCTAACGGGGGGATAATCGAGCAGTACTTC.

There are many counts of this clonotype. The chain couples TRBV3-1 to TRBJ2-1; 7 bases align to TRBD2. Trimming took 8 bases from V and 8 from J; bases not matched to a gene: 9. CDR3 size: 13 residues. CDR1 is LGHDT and CDR2 is YNNKEL in the germline V gene (reference sequence). The CDR3 DNA sequence: TGTGCCAGCCGGAAGGGAGGGGTCGATGAGCAGTTCTTC. Encoded protein: CASRKGGVDEQFF.

The V and J genes are TRBV12-3 or TRBV12-4 and TRBJ1-2; tentatively, D is TRBD1 (6 bases). Trimming removed 3 bases from V and 8 bases from J, with 13 bases in between. The CDR3 covers 13 residues. CDR3 loop: CASSFNSGVGYTF. CDR3 in DNA: TGTGCCAGCAGTTTCAACTCAGGGGTGGGCTACACCTTC.

The chain uses TRBV4-2 and TRBJ1-1; a weak D match, TRBD1 (5 bases). Germline values: CDR1 LGHNA, CDR2 YNFKEQ. This CDR3 is built from 15 residues. The V end was cut by 3 bases, the J end by 1 base, with 12 bases between. Here the CDR3 reads CASSHGGRWNTEAFF. CDR3 coding DNA: TGTGCCAGCAGCCATGGGGGGAGATGGAACACTGAAGCTTTCTTT.

This clonotype was seen only a few times. CDR3 in DNA: TGCAGTGCTCCCGTCCCTAGCGTACTAGCCAAAAACATTCAGTACTTC. It encodes CSAPVPSVLAKNIQYF. The gene calls are TRBV20-1 and TRBJ2-4, with D maybe TRBD2 (6 bases). The CDR3 totals 16 residues. CDR1 is DFQATT and CDR2 is SNEGSKA in the germline V gene (reference sequence). Trimming shortened V by 5 bases and J by 0 bases, and 17 bases separated the two germline ends.

The chain employs TRBV3-1 and TRBJ2-4; D assignment may be TRBD1 or TRBD2 (5 bases each). Germline V lookup: CDR1 LGHDT, CDR2 YNNKEL (reference sequence). V lost 4 bases to trimming and J lost 6 bases, with 10 bases between them. The CDR3 contains 13 residues. This chain's CDR3 is CASSLGTANIQYF. CDR3 sequence (DNA): TGTGCCAGCAGCCTGGGGACGGCAAACATTCAGTACTTC.

The sample holds a few counts of this clonotype. The CDR3 protein is CASSPRTATNTEAFF. The CDR3 nucleotides read TGCGCCAGCAGCCCCCGGACAGCCACCAACACTGAAGCTTTCTTT. The genes are TRBV5-1 and TRBJ1-1; maybe TRBD1 (6 bases). Germline V lookup: CDR1 SGHRS, CDR2 YFSETQ. Trimming cost V 4 bases and J 2 bases, with 15 bases left between them. The CDR3 spans 15 residues.

This sequence joins TRBV5-1 and TRBJ1-1, with D unresolved. There are 14 residues in the CDR3. The germline V and J ends were trimmed by 1 base and 7 bases, with 14 bases remaining between them. Germline V CDR1 and CDR2: SGHRS, YFSETQ. Written as DNA, the CDR3 is TGCGCCAGCAGCTTGACGACCCGGGCTATTGAAGCTTTCTTT. This gives the protein CASSLTTRAIEAFF.

This clonotype was counted between two and nine times. CDR3: CSASVSGANNEQFF. CDR3 nucleotides: TGCAGTGCTAGTGTTTCGGGAGCCAACAATGAGCAGTTCTTC. The chain combines TRBV20-1 with TRBJ2-1, with D maybe TRBD2 (6 bases). Germline V gene data show CDR1 as DFQATT and CDR2 as SNEGSKA (reference sequence). Trimming took off 3 bases at V and 5 bases at J, with 14 bases between the two ends. This CDR3 is built from 14 residues.

The gene calls are TRBV6-2 or TRBV6-3 and TRBJ2-7; a weak D match, TRBD2 (6 bases). The CDR3 has 16 residues. The V end was cut by 5 bases, the J end by 3 bases, with 20 bases between. Germline V gene data show CDR1 as MNHEY and CDR2 as SVGEGT. CDR3 loop: CASSKGRTGESYEQYF. The CDR3 region has the DNA TGTGCCAGCAGTAAGGGGCGGACGGGAGAGAGCTACGAGCAGTACTTC.

This clonotype has at least ten counts. The rearrangement links TRBV6-1 to TRBJ2-3, with 7 bases that match TRBD2. Germline V lookup: CDR1 MNHNS, CDR2 SASEGT. This CDR3 contains 14 residues. Unmatched junction bases numbered 7, after V lost 7 bases and J lost 3 bases. The CDR3 DNA is TGTGCCAGCAAAGTGGGAGGGTTGACAGATACGCAGTATTTT. Encoded protein: CASKVGGLTDTQYF.

This chain joins TRBV7-8 and TRBJ2-3; D remains unclear. The V and J ends lost 4 bases and 1 base respectively, with 9 bases between them. CDR1 and CDR2 from the germline V gene are SGHVS and FQNEAQ. The CDR3 contains 14 residues. CDR3 DNA: TGTGCCAGCAGCTCCTGGTCACGCACAGATACGCAGTATTTT. Its translation is CASSSWSRTDTQYF.

The rearrangement links TRBV20-1 to TRBJ2-3; no firm D call. CDR3 length equals 12 residues. Trimming took off 5 bases at V and 2 bases at J, with 8 bases between the two ends. Germline V gene lookup returns CDR1 DFQATT and CDR2 SNEGSKA (reference sequence). This CDR3 is CSADSATDTQYF. The CDR3 nucleotides read TGCAGTGCTGATTCCGCCACAGATACGCAGTATTTT.

The chain combines TRBV12-3 or TRBV12-4 with TRBJ2-3, with D hard to call. The length of the CDR3 is 15 residues. Trimming cost V 5 bases and J 0 bases, with 12 bases left between them. CDR3 DNA sequence: TGTGCCAGCAGTCCCCAAATCTCTAGCACAGATACGCAGTATTTT. Translating it yields CASSPQISSTDTQYF.

The V gene is TRBV5-6, the J gene TRBJ1-2; D remains unclear. The CDR3 sequence is 15 residues long. The V gene lost 0 bases and the J gene lost 5 bases, with 14 bases spanning the gap. Germline-derived CDR1 and CDR2 are SGHDT and YYEEEE. CDR3 DNA: TGTGCCAGCAGCTTGGAGGGTGGGCAACTATATGGCTACACCTTC. Translation gives CASSLEGGQLYGYTF.

This clonotype has a handful of counts. This sequence joins TRBV20-1 and TRBJ2-2; TRBD1 or TRBD2 may be the D gene (6 bases each). Germline-derived CDR1 and CDR2 are DFQATT and SNEGSKA (reference sequence). Trimming pared 1 base from V and 5 bases from J, leaving 17 bases between. The CDR3 is made up of 16 amino acids. CDR3 sequence reads: CSARVVSRGGTGELFF. CDR3 sequence (DNA): TGCAGTGCTAGAGTCGTGAGCAGGGGAGGAACCGGGGAGCTGTTTTTT.

In this sample, this clonotype turned up many times. The chain uses TRBV3-1 and TRBJ1-5; no clear D gene. This CDR3 contains 18 residues. V lost 0 bases and J 0 bases, leaving 15 bases between the germline ends. Germline values: CDR1 LGHDT, CDR2 YNNKEL (reference sequence). In DNA, the CDR3 is TGTGCCAGCAGCCAAGAAAGCTTCGGCAGGATTAGCAATCAGCCCCAGCATTTT. It translates to CASSQESFGRISNQPQHF.

This clonotype was seen at least ten times. The rearrangement joins TRBV27 to TRBJ1-5; no reliable D call. CDR3 length equals 13 residues. Deletions cut 5 bases from V and 5 bases from J, with 10 bases between. Germline-derived CDR1 and CDR2 are MNHEY and SMNVEV (reference sequence). The CDR3 sequence: CASSGAGYQPQHF. In DNA, the CDR3 is TGTGCCAGCAGTGGCGCCGGATATCAGCCCCAGCATTTT.